This T cell receptor (beta chain) was identified during a study of cytomegalovirus exposure and HLA in healthy donors. V lost 6 bases and J 4 bases, leaving 19 bases between the germline ends. The germline V gene encodes CDR1 MNHEY and CDR2 SMNVEV (reference sequence). CDR3 size: 16 residues. This PCR relied on a set of 60 Vbeta primers and 13 Jbeta primers. The data were produced by immunoSEQ multiplex PCR, yet TCRdb's version contains in-frame clones alone and is incomplete. The sample has 150,000 to 180,000 clones; over 70% are singletons. The receptor was derived from a man aged 25 to 40 in good health and CMV-seropositive. Sequenced input: PBMCs. The chain joins TRBV27 to TRBJ2-1; maybe TRBD2 (5 bases). The CDR3 region is CASSPLATGNYNEQFF. CDR3 bases: TGTGCCAGCAGCCCATTAGCGACCGGGAATTACAATGAGCAGTTCTTC.